The sequence of this T cell receptor (beta chain) was determined in a study of patients and donors after allogeneic stem cell transplantation. CDR1 is SGHNT and CDR2 is YYREEE in the germline V gene (reference sequence). The CDR3 length is 15 residues. With V trimmed by 0 bases and J by 4 bases, 6 bases remained unmatched. TCRdb reprocessed the RT-PCR reads via MiXCR and lists one record per CDR3 protein. The sample contains 920,000 or so distinct CDR3 sequences, roughly 18% of which appear only once. In this sample, this clonotype turned up a few times. The specimen sequenced was blood, either unsorted or a sorted T cell fraction (not recorded which). The chain joins TRBV5-4 to TRBJ2-5, with 7 bases identical to TRBD2. This TCR derives from a human donor who was either an allogeneic HSCT recipient or a stem cell or donor lymphocyte infusion donor (not recorded which). It is not recorded whose cells these are; they may come from a transplant donor. This CDR3 is CASSLAGAGAETQYF. CDR3 sequence (DNA): TGTGCCAGCAGCTTGGCCGGCGCGGGAGCAGAGACCCAGTACTTC. The entire variable domain, with the rest obtained from reference TRBV5-4 and TRBJ2-5, is as follows: ETGVTQSPTHLIKTRGQQVTLRCSSQSGHNTVSWYQQALGQGPQFIFQYYREEENGRGNFPPRFSGLQFPNYSSELNVNALELDDSALYLCASSLAGAGAETQYFGPGTRLLVL.